This TCR beta chain was found in a study of blood T cell repertoires in COVID-19. V was clipped by 6 bases and J by 6 bases; unmatched bases: 6. CDR1 and CDR2 (germline): SQVTM, ANQGSEA. CDR3 length: 13 residues. Profiled with immunoSEQ multiplex PCR; TCRdb holds only in-frame clones, not every one. The table includes 250,000 to 300,000 clones, approximately 91% detected once. The source is a woman aged 25 to 45 with COVID-19, enrolled during active disease. Sequencing used peripheral blood. V usage is TRBV29-1 and J usage is TRBJ2-7; 12 nucleotides line up with TRBD1. The CDR3 sequence: CSVLGQGAREQYF. CDR3 nucleotide sequence: TGCAGCGTGCTGGGACAGGGGGCTCGCGAGCAGTACTTC.